The 19 T cell receptor beta chains below all came from one sample that was sequenced in a study of blood T cell repertoires in COVID-19. Generated by immunoSEQ multiplex PCR, the TCRdb table keeps only in-frame clones and is missing some. The table shows around 150,000 clones, with about 86% occurring only once. The source material was peripheral blood. These receptors were obtained from a man in his 70s with acute or convalescent COVID-19.

This chain uses TRBV11-2 with TRBJ1-1; D is unclear. This CDR3 comprises 13 residues. Germline V gives CDR1 SGHAT, CDR2 FQNNGV. Trimming removed 2 bases at V and 5 bases at J, with 9 bases between. CDR3 DNA sequence: TGTGCCAGCAGCTTATTTGAGGGTACTGAAGCTTTCTTT. Its translation is CASSLFEGTEAFF.

The CDR3 region has the DNA TGTGCCAGCAGTTTGCCAGGCAACAATGAGCAGTTCTTC. This sequence encodes CASSLPGNNEQFF. J is TRBJ2-1 and V is TRBV28; no reliable D call. The CDR3 runs 13 residues. Germline V gives CDR1 MDHEN, CDR2 SYDVKM. Trimming left V 3 bases short and J 5 bases short, with 8 bases between.

The chain combines TRBV5-1 with TRBJ2-7; a weak D match, TRBD1 (6 bases). CDR1 is SGHRS and CDR2 is YFSETQ in the germline V gene. Trimming cost V 4 bases and J 0 bases, with 11 bases left between them. The CDR3 extends over 14 amino acids. The CDR3 region has the DNA TGCGCCAGCAGCGCAGGGGTAAGCTCCTACGAGCAGTACTTC. This translates into CASSAGVSSYEQYF.

V usage is TRBV5-6 and J usage is TRBJ2-7; TRBD1 matches at 10 bases. J lost 6 bases, V lost 5 bases, and 5 bases had no gene match. This CDR3 spans 13 amino acids. Germline V gene sequence: CDR1 SGHDT, CDR2 YYEEEE. The CDR3, as DNA: TGTGCCAGCAGTGGGACAGGGGATGGCGAGCAGTACTTC. Protein: CASSGTGDGEQYF.

This rearrangement joins TRBV18 to TRBJ2-1, with 8 nucleotides matching TRBD1. Losses at the gene ends were 5 bases for V and 8 bases for J; bases not matched to a gene: 5. This CDR3 contains 13 residues. Germline loops: CDR1 KGHSH, CDR2 LQKENI. The CDR3, as DNA: TGTGCCAGCTCAGGACAGGGTATCGATGAGCAGTTCTTC. This encodes CASSGQGIDEQFF.

This clone was seen a single time. V gene TRBV11-1 combines with J gene TRBJ2-1, with 12 bases identical to TRBD2. Germline values: CDR1 SGHAT, CDR2 FQDESV (reference sequence). Trimming took 5 bases from V and 6 from J; bases not matched to a gene: 5. The CDR3 extends over 15 amino acids. DNA for the CDR3: TGTGCCAGCAGCCCGGGACTAGCGGGCGGCAATGAGCAGTTCTTC. This codes for CASSPGLAGGNEQFF.

The chain employs TRBV7-2 and TRBJ2-2; 7 bases match TRBD2. The CDR3 length is 16 residues. CDR1 SGHTA and CDR2 FQGNSA come from the germline V gene. The J segment lost 1 base and the V segment lost 5 bases, leaving 7 bases of the junction unmatched. Here the CDR3 DNA reads TGTGCCAGCAGCCCCCCAGCTAGCGGGAACACCGGGGAGCTGTTTTTT. The encoded protein is CASSPPASGNTGELFF.

This chain joins TRBV7-2 and TRBJ2-3; 12 nucleotides match TRBD2. Germline lookup yields CDR1 SGHTA and CDR2 FQGNSA. The trim removed 6 bases at V and 4 bases at J, leaving 8 bases unmatched. CDR3 length equals 16 residues. The CDR3 loop reads CASSPRLAGAADTQYF. CDR3 nucleotide sequence: TGTGCCAGCAGTCCTAGACTAGCGGGAGCCGCAGATACGCAGTATTTT.

This chain joins TRBV2 and TRBJ2-7; 12 bases line up with TRBD2. Germline trimming cut 8 bases from V and 4 bases from J; bases unmatched to any gene: 21. The CDR3 consists of 19 residues. Germline assignment: CDR1 SNHLY and CDR2 FYNNEI. The CDR3 is CASGRTNLLAGGTPYEQYF. The CDR3 DNA is TGTGCCAGCGGGAGGACAAATCTACTAGCGGGAGGCACCCCTTACGAGCAGTACTTC.

The chain links TRBV28 to TRBJ2-1; 7 bases are a match to TRBD1. Germline assignment: CDR1 MDHEN and CDR2 SYDVKM. There are 16 residues in the CDR3. J lost 3 bases, V lost 3 bases, and 8 bases had no gene match. CDR3 sequence reads: CASSFLHRGYYNEQFF. The CDR3 region has the DNA TGTGCCAGCAGTTTCCTCCACAGGGGTTACTACAATGAGCAGTTCTTC.

The chain combines TRBV7-2 with TRBJ1-1, with D possibly TRBD1 on 6 matching bases. Germline CDR1 is SGHTA and CDR2 is FQGNSA. This CDR3 is 14 amino acids long. The germline V and J ends were trimmed by 1 base and 0 bases, with 6 bases remaining between them. CDR3 DNA sequence: TGTGCCAGCAGCTTAGACAGGGTGAACACTGAAGCTTTCTTT. Its protein product is CASSLDRVNTEAFF.

The sample holds a few counts of this clone. Here the CDR3 DNA reads TGTGCCAGCAGCTCCGCCAATAGCAATGAGCAGTTCTTC. This sequence encodes CASSSANSNEQFF. This chain connects TRBV5-4 to TRBJ2-1; D uncertain. Trimming left V 3 bases short and J 6 bases short, with 10 bases between. Germline V lookup: CDR1 SGHNT, CDR2 YYREEE (reference sequence). There are 13 residues in the CDR3.

V usage is TRBV15 and J usage is TRBJ2-5; TRBD1 might be the D (6 bases). This CDR3 has 15 amino acids. V lost 0 bases and J 2 bases, leaving 10 bases between the germline ends. Germline CDR1 LNHNV, CDR2 YYDKDF (reference sequence). In DNA form, the CDR3 reads TGTGCCACCAGCAGAGACTACAGGGATCAAGAGACCCAGTACTTC. Protein product: CATSRDYRDQETQYF.

The V and J genes are TRBV7-9 and TRBJ2-2, with 7 bases identical to TRBD2. J lost 3 bases, V lost 2 bases, and 9 bases had no gene match. CDR3 size: 17 residues. Per the germline V gene, CDR1 is SEHNR and CDR2 is FQNEAQ (reference sequence). Here the CDR3 reads CASSLMGGYSYTGELFF. In DNA form, the CDR3 reads TGTGCCAGCAGCTTAATGGGGGGGTACAGTTACACCGGGGAGCTGTTTTTT.

The rearrangement uses TRBV3-1 (or the pseudogene TRBV3-2) and TRBJ2-1; D is possibly TRBD1 (6 bases). The CDR3 contains 16 residues. V was cut by 0 bases and J by 4 bases, with 13 bases left in between. CDR1 is LGHDT, CDR2 YNNKEL, per germline (reference sequence). The CDR3: CASSQDRQGQYNEQFF. DNA for the CDR3: TGTGCCAGCAGCCAAGACCGGCAGGGGCAATACAATGAGCAGTTCTTC.

This clone was seen a single time. The chain joins TRBV9 to TRBJ2-7; D may be TRBD1 (5 bases). CDR3 length: 13 residues. Germline V gene sequence: CDR1 SGDLS, CDR2 YYNGEE. V was trimmed by 0 bases and J by 2 bases, leaving 6 bases between them. CDR3 sequence (DNA): TGTGCCAGCAGCGTAGGGACAACCTACGAGCAGTACTTC. Translated, it gives CASSVGTTYEQYF.

This chain joins TRBV12-3 or TRBV12-4 and TRBJ2-7, with unresolved D. The CDR3 sequence is 12 residues long. V was shortened by 7 bases and J by 1 base, with 8 bases between the two germline ends. CDR3 loop: CASIRVSYEQYF. The CDR3 DNA reads as TGTGCCAGCATCCGGGTATCCTACGAGCAGTACTTC.

The table lists this clone with a few counts. V usage is TRBV28 and J usage is TRBJ2-3, with D perhaps matching TRBD2 (7 bases). Germline-derived CDR1 and CDR2 are MDHEN and SYDVKM. The CDR3 contains 17 residues. V was cut by 7 bases and J by 0 bases, with 20 bases left in between. The CDR3 DNA reads TGTGCCAGCACCCTCCCCGGGGGGCTCGTGAGCACAGATACGCAGTATTTT. It translates to CASTLPGGLVSTDTQYF.

J is TRBJ1-1 and V is TRBV7-9; 9 nucleotides align to TRBD1. Germline V gene sequence: CDR1 SEHNR, CDR2 FQNEAQ (reference sequence). This CDR3 has 14 residues. The V gene end was trimmed by 5 bases and the J gene end by 6 bases; junction bases not matched to a gene: 7. The CDR3 sequence is CASSPDDRGAEAFF. For the CDR3, the DNA is TGTGCCAGCAGCCCAGACGACAGGGGGGCTGAAGCTTTCTTT.